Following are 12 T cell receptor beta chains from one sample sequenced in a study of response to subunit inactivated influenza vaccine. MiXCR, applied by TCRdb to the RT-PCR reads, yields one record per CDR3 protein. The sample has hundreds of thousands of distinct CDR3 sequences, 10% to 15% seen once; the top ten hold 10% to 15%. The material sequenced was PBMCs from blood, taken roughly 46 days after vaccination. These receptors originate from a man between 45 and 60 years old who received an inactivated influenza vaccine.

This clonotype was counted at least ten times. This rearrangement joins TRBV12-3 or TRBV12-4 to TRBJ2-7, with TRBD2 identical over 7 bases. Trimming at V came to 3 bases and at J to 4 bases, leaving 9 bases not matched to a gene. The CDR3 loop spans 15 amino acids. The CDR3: CASSFPGQGLYEQYF. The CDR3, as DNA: TGTGCCAGCAGTTTCCCCGGTCAGGGACTATACGAGCAGTACTTC.

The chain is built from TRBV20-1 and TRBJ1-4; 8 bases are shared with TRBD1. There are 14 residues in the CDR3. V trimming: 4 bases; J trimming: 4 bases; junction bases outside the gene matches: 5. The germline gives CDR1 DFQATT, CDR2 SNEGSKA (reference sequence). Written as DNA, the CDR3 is TGCAGTGCTAACCGACAGGGGCTTAATGAAAAACTGTTTTTT. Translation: CSANRQGLNEKLFF.

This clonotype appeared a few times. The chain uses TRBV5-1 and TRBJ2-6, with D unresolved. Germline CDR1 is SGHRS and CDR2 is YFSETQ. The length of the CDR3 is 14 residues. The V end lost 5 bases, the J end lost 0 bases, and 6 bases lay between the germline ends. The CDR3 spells CASSPDSGANVLTF. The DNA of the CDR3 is TGCGCCAGCAGTCCCGACTCTGGGGCCAACGTCCTGACTTTC.

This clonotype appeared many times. The chain's CDR3 is CASSSGTVSYEQYF. The CDR3 bases are TGCGCCAGCAGCTCCGGGACAGTCTCCTACGAGCAGTACTTC. The rearrangement links TRBV5-1 to TRBJ2-7; 7 positions match TRBD1. Trimming cost V 3 bases and J 0 bases; bases outside gene matches: 3. CDR1 SGHRS and CDR2 YFSETQ come from the germline V gene. The CDR3 totals 14 residues.

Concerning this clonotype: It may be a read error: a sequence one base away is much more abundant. The CDR3 DNA sequence: TGCAGCGCTTCCTGGGAGGGCACCTGGGAGCTGTTTTTT. Its translation: CSASWEGTWELFF. This rearrangement joins TRBV29-1 to TRBJ2-2, with 7 nucleotides matching TRBD2. Germline CDR1 and CDR2: SQVTM and ANQGSEA. The CDR3 contains 13 residues.

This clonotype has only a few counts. The DNA of the CDR3 is TGTGCCAGCAGCCAAATTGGACAGGGAAATACTGAAGCTTTCTTT. This gives the protein CASSQIGQGNTEAFF. The chain carries TRBV3-1 and TRBJ1-1, with 8 nucleotides matching TRBD1. CDR3 length equals 15 residues. The V gene end was trimmed by 2 bases and the J gene end by 5 bases; junction bases not matched to a gene: 7. Germline V CDR1 and CDR2: LGHDT, YNNKEL (reference sequence).

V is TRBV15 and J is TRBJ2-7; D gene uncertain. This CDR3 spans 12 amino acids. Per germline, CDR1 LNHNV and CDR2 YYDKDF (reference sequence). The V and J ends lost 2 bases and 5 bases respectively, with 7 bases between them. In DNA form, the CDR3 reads TGTGCCACCAGCAGATTAGGCGACGAGCAGTACTTC. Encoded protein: CATSRLGDEQYF.

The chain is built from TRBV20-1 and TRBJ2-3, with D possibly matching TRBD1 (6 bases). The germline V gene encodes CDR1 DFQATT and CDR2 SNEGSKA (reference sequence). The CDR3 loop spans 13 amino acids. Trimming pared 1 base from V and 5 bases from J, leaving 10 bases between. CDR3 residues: CSARAGAGDTQYF. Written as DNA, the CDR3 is TGCAGTGCTAGAGCAGGGGCTGGAGATACGCAGTATTTT.

This chain's CDR3 is CSAQSLAGAHEQYF. CDR3 DNA: TGCAGTGCACAATCACTAGCGGGAGCCCACGAGCAGTACTTC. The chain carries TRBV20-1 and TRBJ2-7; 11 positions match TRBD2. J was trimmed by 5 bases and V by 6 bases; bases with no gene match: 9. The CDR3 sequence is 14 residues long. The germline V gene has CDR1 DFQATT and CDR2 SNEGSKA (reference sequence).

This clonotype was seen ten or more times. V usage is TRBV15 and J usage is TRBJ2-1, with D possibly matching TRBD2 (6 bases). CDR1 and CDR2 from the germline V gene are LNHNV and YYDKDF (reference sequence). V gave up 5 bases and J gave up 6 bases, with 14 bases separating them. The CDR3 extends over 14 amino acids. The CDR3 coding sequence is TGTGCCACCAGCGTTAGCGGCGGTATCAATGAGCAGTTCTTC. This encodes CATSVSGGINEQFF. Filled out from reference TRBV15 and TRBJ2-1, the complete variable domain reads DAMVIQNPRYQVTQFGKPVTLSCSQTLNHNVMYWYQQKSSQAPKLLFHYYDKDFNNEADTPDNFQSRRPNTSFCFLDIRSPGLGDTAMYLCATSVSGGINEQFFGPGTRLTVL.

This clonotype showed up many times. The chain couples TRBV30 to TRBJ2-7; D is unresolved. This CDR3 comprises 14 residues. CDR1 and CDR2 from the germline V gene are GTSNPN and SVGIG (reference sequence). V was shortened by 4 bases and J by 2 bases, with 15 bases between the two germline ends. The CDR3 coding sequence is TGTGCCTGGATACCGCTTCTTCCCCCCTACGAGCAGTACTTC. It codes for CAWIPLLPPYEQYF.

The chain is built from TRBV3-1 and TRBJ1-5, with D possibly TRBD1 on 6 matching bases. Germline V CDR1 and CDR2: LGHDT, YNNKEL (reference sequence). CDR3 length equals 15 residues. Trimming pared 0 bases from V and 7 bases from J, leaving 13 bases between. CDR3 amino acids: CASSQDGGPRQPQHF. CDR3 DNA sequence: TGTGCCAGCAGCCAAGATGGGGGGCCACGGCAGCCCCAGCATTTT.